Included here is one T cell receptor beta chain sequence, with context. TCR beta sequencing was performed on blood CD8+ and CD4+ T cells. Healthy donors constituted the controls, which were matched for age and sex. Negative isolation yielded CD4+ and CD8+ T cells, and FACS enriched TEMRA cells. The data are from a study of CD8 T cells in Susac syndrome. An input of about 0.5 to 1 ug of RNA was subjected to reverse transcription using random hexamers. Amplification of TCR beta CDR3 used immunoSEQ multiplex PCR across 54 Vbeta and 13 Jbeta. One entry per CDR3 protein results from TCRdb running MiXCR on the immunoSEQ multiplex PCR reads. The sample lists about 60,000 distinct CDR3 sequences; 85% to 95% were seen once. Germline lookup yields CDR1 SGHNT and CDR2 YYREEE (reference sequence). The CDR3 spans 12 residues. V was trimmed by 5 bases and J by 2 bases, leaving 6 bases between them.

V is TRBV5-4 and J is TRBJ2-3; D not certain. The receptor was isolated from a human donor in good health. The sequenced sample consisted of CD8+ T cells from PBMCs. The CDR3 reads CASRGLTDTQYF. DNA for the CDR3: TGTGCCAGCAGGGGTCTCACAGATACGCAGTATTTT.